This paragraph reports one TCR beta chain. Sequencing used immunoSEQ multiplex PCR; TCRdb keeps in-frame clones, though not all of them. The repertoire holds around 33,000 clones, with around nine tenths as singletons. The data derive from a study of T cell changes during pregnancy in multiple sclerosis. The CDR3 is 16 residues long. V lost 2 bases and J lost 2, with 16 bases in between. Germline CDR1 GTSNPN, CDR2 SVGIG (reference sequence). Sequenced material: peripheral blood, taken in the third trimester of pregnancy. The receptor comes from a female donor in good health, enrolled as a control in a pregnancy study. The chain employs TRBV30 and TRBJ2-4, with a possible D match to TRBD2 (6 bases). The CDR3 DNA follows: TGTGCCTGGAGTTTGCGGGGCGCGGTAACCAAAAACATTCAGTACTTC. Translating it yields CAWSLRGAVTKNIQYF.